These 13 T cell receptor beta chains were sequenced from one sample in a study of vaccination and CD4 T cells after COVID-19. These receptors lack a known antigen. This sample's treatment: approximately nine-day PBMC culture with coronavirus spike peptide pools or control peptides (ViraFEST assay). CD4+ T cells of the unexposed donor were collected before the COVID-19 pandemic (2011-2018). Sequencing of the DNA from cultured CD4+ T cells was carried out with the Oncomine TCR Beta short-read assay. Someone extracted genomic DNA from cultured CD4+ T cells. From the PCR reads, TCRdb called clonotypes with MiXCR, one entry per CDR3 protein. The table records some 8,600 distinct CDR3 sequences, 34% of them present only once. The specimen was CD4+ T cells from blood, cultured in vitro. The receptor set was obtained from a human donor in good health.

The J gene is TRBJ1-2, the V gene TRBV28, with D possibly being TRBD1 (5 bases). This CDR3 has 12 residues. The V gene lost 10 bases and the J gene lost 5 bases, with 14 bases spanning the gap. CDR1 is MDHEN, CDR2 SYDVKM, per germline. The CDR3 sequence is CATGRAGYGYTF. The CDR3 nucleotides read TGTGCCACAGGGAGGGCAGGGTATGGCTACACCTTC.

The chain is built from TRBV7-2 and TRBJ2-5; the match to TRBD2 covers 7 bases. The CDR3 is 18 residues long. The germline V gene encodes CDR1 SGHTA and CDR2 FQGNSA. The V gene end was trimmed by 2 bases and the J gene end by 1 base; junction bases not matched to a gene: 13. In nucleotides, the CDR3 is TGTGCCAGCAGCTTAAGGGAGGGGACGGGGGGTCGCCAAGAGACCCAGTACTTC. Amino acid sequence: CASSLREGTGGRQETQYF.

The chain uses TRBV6-1 and TRBJ2-7; the match to TRBD1 covers 9 bases. This CDR3 comprises 17 residues. Germline CDR1 and CDR2: MNHNS and SASEGT. The junction had 12 bases not matched to a gene; V was cut back by 2 bases and J by 4 bases. In DNA form, the CDR3 reads TGTGCCAGCAGTGAATCCCGCGGAGGACAGGGGCGATACGAGCAGTACTTC. Protein: CASSESRGGQGRYEQYF.

The chain couples TRBV6-4 to TRBJ2-1; weak D call: TRBD2 (6 bases). V lost 0 bases, J lost 0 bases, and 6 bases lay in between. The CDR3 runs to 15 residues. The germline CDR1 and CDR2 sequences are MRHNA and SNTAGT. The CDR3 coding sequence is TGTGCCAGCAGTGACTCTAGCGGCTCCTACAATGAGCAGTTCTTC. Amino acids: CASSDSSGSYNEQFF.

J is TRBJ2-7 and V is TRBV10-3, with D uncertain. The germline V gene has CDR1 ENHRY and CDR2 SYGVKD. The CDR3 is 13 amino acids. V gave up 9 bases and J gave up 3 bases, with 15 bases separating them. DNA of the CDR3: TGTGCCATTTCTAACACGGATTACTACGAGCAGTACTTC. It codes for CAISNTDYYEQYF.

The CDR3: CSASQDRGRFTGELFF. In DNA, the CDR3 is TGCAGTGCTAGTCAGGACAGGGGGCGTTTCACCGGGGAGCTGTTTTTT. This chain joins TRBV20-1 and TRBJ2-2, with 11 bases that match TRBD1. V gave up 3 bases and J gave up 4 bases; unmatched junction bases: 7. Germline V gene sequence: CDR1 DFQATT, CDR2 SNEGSKA (reference sequence). The CDR3 has 16 amino acids.

This clonotype appeared a few times. The chain recombines TRBV6-5 with TRBJ2-3; 11 bases match TRBD1. Per the germline V gene, CDR1 is MNHEY and CDR2 is SVGAGI. The CDR3 sequence is 17 residues long. The V gene end was trimmed by 4 bases and the J gene end by 0 bases; junction bases not matched to a gene: 6. The CDR3 bases are TGTGCCAGCAGTTGGCGGGGGACAGGGGGTAGCACAGATACGCAGTATTTT. Translated, it gives CASSWRGTGGSTDTQYF.

The chain uses TRBV6-4 and TRBJ2-7, with 7 bases lining up with TRBD1. This CDR3 has 14 residues. CDR1 and CDR2 (germline): MRHNA, SNTAGT. V lost 5 bases and J lost 4; bases outside the gene matches: 8. The CDR3 DNA is TGTGCCAGCAGTCTCCAGGACAGGAATTACGAGCAGTACTTC. Translation gives CASSLQDRNYEQYF.

The J gene is TRBJ2-7, the V gene TRBV5-1; possible D gene TRBD1, 5 bases. The V end lost 0 bases, the J end lost 3 bases, and 7 bases lay between the germline ends. Germline V lookup: CDR1 SGHRS, CDR2 YFSETQ. CDR3 length: 13 residues. As DNA, the CDR3 is TGCGCCAGCAGCTTGGGACAGATCTACGAGCAGTACTTC. Protein sequence: CASSLGQIYEQYF.

This clonotype was counted between two and nine times. V gene TRBV6-2 or TRBV6-3 combines with J gene TRBJ1-1; possibly TRBD1 for D (5 bases). This CDR3 spans 15 amino acids. The germline V and J ends were trimmed by 2 bases and 4 bases, with 14 bases remaining between them. Germline V gene data show CDR1 as MNHEY and CDR2 as SVGEGT. Written as DNA, the CDR3 is TGTGCCAGCAGTTACAGTGGAGGGGTTATCACTGAAGCTTTCTTT. It yields the protein CASSYSGGVITEAFF.

The chain has TRBV7-9 and TRBJ2-3; 7 bases align to TRBD1. After removal of 4 bases from V and 0 bases from J, the junction contained 7 bases not matched to a gene. The V gene's germline CDR1 is SEHNR and CDR2 FQNEAQ (reference sequence). The CDR3 spans 16 residues. The DNA for the CDR3 is TGTGCCAGCAGCTCACTCCTGACAGGGAGCACAGATACGCAGTATTTT. Translation: CASSSLLTGSTDTQYF.

This clonotype appeared a few times. This rearrangement joins TRBV28 to TRBJ2-5, with D perhaps TRBD2 (6 bases). This CDR3 is built from 19 residues. Germline V CDR1 and CDR2: MDHEN, SYDVKM. V was clipped by 5 bases and J by 3 bases, with 28 bases between them. The CDR3 coding sequence is TGTGCCAGCAGTCCCAGCCGTGGATGGCGGGATATTACGGAAGAGACCCAGTACTTC. Translation: CASSPSRGWRDITEETQYF.

A few counts support this clonotype. The chain carries TRBV7-2 and TRBJ2-5, with 12 bases that match TRBD2. CDR1 is SGHTA and CDR2 is FQGNSA in the germline V gene. This CDR3 spans 16 amino acids. J lost 4 bases, V lost 6 bases, and 9 bases had no gene match. The CDR3 DNA is TGTGCCAGCAGACGACTAGCGGGAGTTTTGGGAGAGACCCAGTACTTC. Protein product: CASRRLAGVLGETQYF.